The TCR beta chain described here comes from a study of graft-versus-host responses after intestinal transplantation. Overall study findings and caveats: Those patients showing graft-donor T cell macrochimerism displayed high graft-versus-host to host-versus-graft clonal ratios in allografts.

With 4 bases removed from V and 4 bases from J, the gap between germline ends came to 13 bases. The V gene's germline CDR1 is MGHDK and CDR2 SYGVNS. This CDR3 has 15 residues. Data came from immunoSEQ multiplex PCR; TCRdb stores just in-frame clones and leaves some out. This table has approximately 89,000 clones, 75% to 95% appearing once. A word on this clone: Its antigen is unidentified.

The receptor comes from a human patient who received an intestinal transplant, so some T cells may come from the graft donor. The sequencing here drew on PBMCs, taken just under 460 days after intestinal transplant. The chain employs TRBV25-1 and TRBJ2-2; D tentatively fits TRBD1 or TRBD2 (6 bases each). In nucleotides, the CDR3 is TGTGCCAGCAGTGGGTGGGGGGCTAGCACCGGGGAGCTGTTTTTT. This sequence encodes CASSGWGASTGELFF.